This T cell receptor beta chain was obtained from a study of T cells in Graves' hyperthyroidism and ophthalmopathy. As regards this clonotype: At one boundary the junction diverges from the germline segment, which might be a read error.

The source material, RNA transcripts, was used to amplify TCR beta CDR3 regions. HTBI primers were the set used in a first-round RT-PCR of the TCR CDR3. TCRdb independently ran MiXCR on the multiplex PCR reads; one entry per CDR3 protein. The sample contains hundreds of thousands of distinct CDR3 sequences, approximately 14% of which appear only once. The CDR3 spans 13 residues. The germline V gene encodes CDR1 MNHGY and CDR2 SVAAGI. V and J are TRBV6-9 and TRBJ2-7; D unclear. The sequence came from a woman aged 18-35 years with Graves' hyperthyroidism. Material: blood. CDR3 in amino acids: CASSHSLSYEQYF. DNA of the CDR3: TGTGCCAGCAGTCATTCCTTATCCTACGAGCAGTACTTC.